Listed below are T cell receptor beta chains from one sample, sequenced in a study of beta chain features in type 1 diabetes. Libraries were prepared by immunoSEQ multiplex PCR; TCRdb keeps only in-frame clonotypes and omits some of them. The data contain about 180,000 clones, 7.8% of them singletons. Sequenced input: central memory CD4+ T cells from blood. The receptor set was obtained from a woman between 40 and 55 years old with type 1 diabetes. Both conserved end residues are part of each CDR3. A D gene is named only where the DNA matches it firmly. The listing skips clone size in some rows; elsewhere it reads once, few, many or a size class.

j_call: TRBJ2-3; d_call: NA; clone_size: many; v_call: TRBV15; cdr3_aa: CATSLDTRTDTQYF; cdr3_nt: TGTGCCACTTCGCTTGACACGCGCACAGATACGCAGTATTTT
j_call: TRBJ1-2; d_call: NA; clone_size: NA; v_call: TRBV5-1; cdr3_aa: CASSLDQIDGYTF; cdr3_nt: TGCGCCAGCAGCTTGGATCAGATCGATGGCTACACCTTC
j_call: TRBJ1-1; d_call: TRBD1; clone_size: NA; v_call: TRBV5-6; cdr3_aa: CASSLRPTGEAFF; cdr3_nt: TGTGCCAGCAGCTTAAGGCCGACAGGGGAAGCTTTCTTT
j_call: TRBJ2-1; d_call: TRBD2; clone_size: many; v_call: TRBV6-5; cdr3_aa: CASRLLAGGYNEQFF; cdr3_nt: TGTGCCAGCAGGCTACTAGCGGGGGGGTACAATGAGCAGTTCTTC
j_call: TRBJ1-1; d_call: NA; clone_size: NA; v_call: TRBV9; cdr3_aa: CASSVSSQGRTEAFF; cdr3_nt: TGTGCCAGCAGCGTTTCCTCACAGGGCCGTACTGAAGCTTTCTTT
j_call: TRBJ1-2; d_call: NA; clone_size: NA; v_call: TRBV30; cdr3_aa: CAWTTPGGYYGYTF; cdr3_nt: TGTGCCTGGACCACACCGGGGGGCTACTATGGCTACACCTTC
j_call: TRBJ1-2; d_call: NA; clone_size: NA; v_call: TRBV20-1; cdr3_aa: CSASGYGYTF; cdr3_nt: TGCAGTGCTAGCGGCTATGGCTACACCTTC
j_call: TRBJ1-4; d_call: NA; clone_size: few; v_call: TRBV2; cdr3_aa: CAWAGEAEKLFF; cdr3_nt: TGTGCCTGGGCGGGGGAAGCTGAAAAACTGTTTTTT
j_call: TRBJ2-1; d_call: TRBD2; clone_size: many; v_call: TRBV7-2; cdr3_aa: CASSYGLAGVNEQFF; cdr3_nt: TGTGCCAGCAGCTATGGACTAGCGGGGGTAAATGAGCAGTTCTTC
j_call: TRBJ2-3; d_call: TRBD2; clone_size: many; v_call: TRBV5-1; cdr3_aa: CASSPGLAGDTQYF; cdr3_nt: TGCGCCAGCAGCCCGGGACTAGCGGGAGATACGCAGTATTTT
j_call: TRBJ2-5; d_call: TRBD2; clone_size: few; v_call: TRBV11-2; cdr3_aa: CASSLGRGGRETQYF; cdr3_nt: TGTGCCAGCAGCTTAGGGCGGGGGGGCAGGGAGACCCAGTACTTC
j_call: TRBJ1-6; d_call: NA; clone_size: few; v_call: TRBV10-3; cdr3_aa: CAISAGDGDSPLHF; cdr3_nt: TGTGCCATCAGTGCAGGGGATGGGGATTCACCCCTCCACTTT
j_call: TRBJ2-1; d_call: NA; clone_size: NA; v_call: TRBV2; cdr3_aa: CASSSSGVYNEQFF; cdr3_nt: TGTGCCAGCAGTTCCTCGGGGGTCTACAATGAGCAGTTCTTC
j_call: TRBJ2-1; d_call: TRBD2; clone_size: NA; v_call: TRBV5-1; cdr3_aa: CASSPGSSGVYNEQFF; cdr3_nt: TGCGCCAGCAGCCCGGGGAGTAGCGGGGTCTACAATGAGCAGTTCTTC
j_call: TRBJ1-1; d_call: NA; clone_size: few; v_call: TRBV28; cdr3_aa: CASSLELNTEAFF; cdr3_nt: TGTGCCAGCAGCCTCGAGCTGAACACTGAAGCTTTCTTT
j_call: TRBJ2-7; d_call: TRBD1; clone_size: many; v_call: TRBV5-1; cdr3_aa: CASSRTGEHEQYF; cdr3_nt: TGCGCCAGCAGCAGGACAGGGGAGCACGAGCAGTACTTC
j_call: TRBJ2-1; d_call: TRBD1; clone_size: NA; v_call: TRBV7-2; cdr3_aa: CASSPSRDRVDEQFF; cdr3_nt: TGTGCCAGCAGCCCGTCCCGGGACAGGGTGGATGAGCAGTTCTTC
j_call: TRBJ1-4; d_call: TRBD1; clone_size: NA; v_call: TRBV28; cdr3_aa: CASRDRGQRNEKLFF; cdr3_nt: TGTGCCAGCCGTGACAGGGGGCAGAGGAATGAAAAACTGTTTTTT
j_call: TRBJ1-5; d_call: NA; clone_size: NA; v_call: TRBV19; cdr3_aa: CASSPPPGQPQHF; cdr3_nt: TGTGCCAGTAGTCCCCCCCCAGGTCAGCCCCAGCATTTT
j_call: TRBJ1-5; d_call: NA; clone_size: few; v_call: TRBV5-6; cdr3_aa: CASSTVQGQPQHF; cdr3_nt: TGTGCCAGCAGTACGGTACAGGGACAGCCCCAGCATTTT
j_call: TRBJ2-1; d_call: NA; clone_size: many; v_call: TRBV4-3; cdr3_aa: CASSQASLAYNEQFF; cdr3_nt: TGCGCCAGCAGCCAAGCTTCTCTAGCATACAATGAGCAGTTCTTC
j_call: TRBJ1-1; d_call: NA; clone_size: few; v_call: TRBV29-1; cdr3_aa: CSVSQGTEAFF; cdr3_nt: TGCAGCGTTTCGCAGGGGACTGAAGCTTTCTTT
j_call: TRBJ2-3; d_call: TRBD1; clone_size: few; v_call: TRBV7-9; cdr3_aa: CASSSWTGTDTQYF; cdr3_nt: TGTGCCAGCAGCTCCTGGACAGGGACAGATACGCAGTATTTT
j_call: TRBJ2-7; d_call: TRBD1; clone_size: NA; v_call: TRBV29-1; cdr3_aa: CSVETPTGGDEQYF; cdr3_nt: TGCAGCGTTGAAACCCCGACAGGGGGAGACGAGCAGTACTTC
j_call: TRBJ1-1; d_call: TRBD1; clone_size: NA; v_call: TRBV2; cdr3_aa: CASSEITGGGRAFF; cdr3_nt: TGTGCCAGCAGTGAAATTACAGGGGGCGGTCGAGCTTTCTTT
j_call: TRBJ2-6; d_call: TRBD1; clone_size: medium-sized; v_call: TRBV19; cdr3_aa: CASSITGTGRAGANVLTF; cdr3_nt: TGTGCCAGTAGTATAACCGGGACAGGGCGTGCTGGGGCCAACGTCCTGACTTTC
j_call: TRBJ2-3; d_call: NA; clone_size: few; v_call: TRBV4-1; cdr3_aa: CASSQDWQDTQYF; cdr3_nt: TGCGCCAGCAGCCAAGATTGGCAAGATACGCAGTATTTT
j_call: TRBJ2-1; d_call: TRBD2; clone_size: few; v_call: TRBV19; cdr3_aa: CASSIGPGRDEQFF; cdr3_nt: TGTGCCAGTAGTATCGGCCCAGGGAGGGATGAGCAGTTCTTC
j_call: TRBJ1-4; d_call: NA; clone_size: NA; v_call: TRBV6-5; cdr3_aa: CASSASDEKLFF; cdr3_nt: TGTGCCAGCAGCGCGTCGGATGAAAAACTGTTTTTT
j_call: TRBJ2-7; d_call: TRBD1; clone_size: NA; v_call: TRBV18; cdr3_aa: CASSDRGLEQYF; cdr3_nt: TGTGCCAGCTCAGACAGGGGGCTCGAGCAGTACTTC
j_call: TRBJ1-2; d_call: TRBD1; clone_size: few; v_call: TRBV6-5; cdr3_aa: CASTRDREYYGYTF; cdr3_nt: TGTGCCAGCACCAGGGACAGGGAATACTATGGCTACACCTTC
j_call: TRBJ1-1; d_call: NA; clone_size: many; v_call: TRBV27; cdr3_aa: CASSPRQASLNTEAFF; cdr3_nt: TGTGCCAGCAGTCCCCGACAGGCTTCGTTGAACACTGAAGCTTTCTTT
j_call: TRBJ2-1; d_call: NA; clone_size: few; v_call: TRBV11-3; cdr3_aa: CASSSGGLAEGYNEQFF; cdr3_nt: TGTGCCAGCAGCTCCGGGGGGCTAGCGGAGGGGTACAATGAGCAGTTCTTC
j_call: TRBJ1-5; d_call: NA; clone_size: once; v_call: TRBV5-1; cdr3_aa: CASSPGQNRQPQHF; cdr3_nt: TGCGCCAGCAGCCCAGGACAGAACCGACAGCCCCAGCATTTT
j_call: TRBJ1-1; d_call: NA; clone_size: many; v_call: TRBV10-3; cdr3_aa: CAISDPETEAFF; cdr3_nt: TGTGCCATCAGTGACCCGGAGACTGAAGCTTTCTTT
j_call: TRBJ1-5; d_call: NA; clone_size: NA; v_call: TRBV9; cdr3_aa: CASSATDSPQPQHF; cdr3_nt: TGTGCCAGCAGCGCAACGGACAGTCCGCAGCCCCAGCATTTT
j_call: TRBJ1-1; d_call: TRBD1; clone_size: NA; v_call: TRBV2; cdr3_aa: CASVEGAGMNTEAFF; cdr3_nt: TGTGCCAGCGTTGAGGGGGCCGGAATGAACACTGAAGCTTTCTTT
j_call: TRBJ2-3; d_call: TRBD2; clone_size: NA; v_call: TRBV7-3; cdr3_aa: CASSSGTSGSLTTDTQYF; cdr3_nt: TGTGCCAGCAGCTCCGGGACTAGCGGGTCCTTAACCACAGATACGCAGTATTTT
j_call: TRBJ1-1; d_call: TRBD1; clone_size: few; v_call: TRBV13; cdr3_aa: CASSSRQGRMNTEAFF; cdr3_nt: TGTGCCAGCAGCTCCAGACAGGGGCGAATGAACACTGAAGCTTTCTTT
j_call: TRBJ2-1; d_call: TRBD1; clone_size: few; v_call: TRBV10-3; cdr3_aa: CAISGQGASLNEQFF; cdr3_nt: TGTGCCATCAGTGGCCAGGGGGCGAGTCTAAATGAGCAGTTCTTC
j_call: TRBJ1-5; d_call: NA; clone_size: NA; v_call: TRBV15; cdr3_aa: CATSRDLTGNQPQHF; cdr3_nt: TGTGCCACCAGCAGAGATCTGACAGGCAATCAGCCCCAGCATTTT
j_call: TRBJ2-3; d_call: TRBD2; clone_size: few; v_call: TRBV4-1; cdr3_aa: CASSQGLAATQYF; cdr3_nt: TGCGCCAGCAGCCAAGGACTAGCCGCTACGCAGTATTTT
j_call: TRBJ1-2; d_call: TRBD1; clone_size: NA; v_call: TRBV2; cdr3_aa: CATMPETGNGYTF; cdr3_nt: TGTGCCACCATGCCAGAGACAGGGAATGGCTACACCTTC
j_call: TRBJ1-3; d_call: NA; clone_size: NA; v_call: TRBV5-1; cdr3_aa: CASSRSIAAGNTIYF; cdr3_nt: TGCGCCAGCAGCCGCAGTATAGCAGCCGGAAACACCATATATTTT
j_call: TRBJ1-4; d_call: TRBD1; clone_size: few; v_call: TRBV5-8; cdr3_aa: CASSLVGGTNEKLFF; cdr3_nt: TGTGCCAGCAGCTTGGTAGGGGGCACTAATGAAAAACTGTTTTTT